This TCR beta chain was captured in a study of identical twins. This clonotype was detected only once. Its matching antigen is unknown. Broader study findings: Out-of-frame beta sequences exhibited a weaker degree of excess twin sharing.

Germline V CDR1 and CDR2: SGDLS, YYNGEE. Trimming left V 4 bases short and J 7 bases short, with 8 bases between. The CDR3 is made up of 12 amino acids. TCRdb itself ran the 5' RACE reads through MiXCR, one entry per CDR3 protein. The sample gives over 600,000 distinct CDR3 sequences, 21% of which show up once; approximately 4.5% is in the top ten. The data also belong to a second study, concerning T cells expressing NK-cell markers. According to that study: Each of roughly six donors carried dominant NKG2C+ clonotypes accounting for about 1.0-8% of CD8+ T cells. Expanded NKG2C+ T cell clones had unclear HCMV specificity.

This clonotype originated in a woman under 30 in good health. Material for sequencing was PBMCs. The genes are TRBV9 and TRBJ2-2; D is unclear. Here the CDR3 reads CASSSSLGELFF. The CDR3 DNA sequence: TGTGCCAGCAGCTCCTCGCTCGGGGAGCTGTTTTTT.